Listed below are T cell receptor beta chains from one sample, sequenced in a study of shared T cell receptors in the human thymus. The assay was immunoSEQ multiplex PCR, and TCRdb's table has in-frame clones only and misses some. The data hold 550,000 to 800,000 clones, with around 85% observed a single time. This sample also appeared in a second study, on human thymus T cells.

The sample taken for sequencing was thymocytes. All receptors derive from a girl in the first two years of life with a congenital heart defect. CDR3s include the opening cysteine and the closing phenylalanine or tryptophan. D genes are given only for firm matches. The listing skips clone size in some rows; elsewhere it reads once, few, many or a size class.

j_call,v_call,d_call,clone_size,cdr3_aa,cdr3_nt
TRBJ2-3,TRBV7-6,.,.,CASSLAPIAGSRTDTQYF,TGTGCCAGCAGCTTAGCCCCTATTGCCGGTAGCCGCACAGATACGCAGTATTTT
TRBJ1-1,TRBV5-4,.,.,CASSARNTEAFF,TGTGCCAGCAGCGCGAGGAACACTGAAGCTTTCTTT
TRBJ1-2,TRBV5-1,.,.,CASSSDRANYGYTF,TGCGCCAGCAGCTCCGACAGAGCCAACTATGGCTACACCTTC
TRBJ1-4,TRBV9,TRBD1,.,CASSVGGQDATNEKLFF,TGTGCCAGCAGCGTAGGGGGACAGGATGCAACTAATGAAAAACTGTTTTTT
TRBJ1-2,TRBV18,.,.,CASSPRGLLGRTDYGYTF,TGTGCCAGCTCACCACGGGGCCTTCTGGGCCGTACAGACTATGGCTACACCTTC
TRBJ1-2,TRBV5-1,.,few,CASSLLRVDYGYTF,TGCGCCAGCAGCTTACTCAGGGTTGACTATGGCTACACCTTC
TRBJ1-1,TRBV5-6,.,once,CASSLTRDMTMNTEAFF,TGTGCCAGCAGCTTGACCCGGGACATGACTATGAACACTGAAGCTTTCTTT
TRBJ2-7,TRBV12-1,.,.,CASSFTGTDGYEQYF,TGTGCCAGCAGCTTTACCGGGACAGACGGGTACGAGCAGTACTTC
TRBJ2-1,TRBV5-5,.,few,CASSRVFSDEQFF,TGTGCCAGCAGCCGCGTGTTCAGCGATGAGCAGTTCTTC
TRBJ1-2,TRBV4-3,.,.,CASSQENTASRGYTF,TGCGCCAGCAGCCAAGAAAACACAGCCAGCAGAGGCTACACCTTC
TRBJ1-1,TRBV4-3,.,.,CASSQESPSSRQSQRQNTEAFF,TGCGCCAGCAGCCAAGAGTCCCCCTCTTCAAGACAGTCCCAACGACAAAACACTGAAGCTTTCTTT
TRBJ2-3,TRBV6-4,.,.,CASRLTSRGTDTQYF,TGTGCCAGCAGGCTGACTAGTCGAGGCACAGATACGCAGTATTTT
TRBJ1-2,TRBV5-1,.,.,CASSLPRQEDGYTF,TGCGCCAGCAGCTTACCCAGACAGGAGGATGGCTACACCTTC
TRBJ1-2,TRBV18,.,.,CASSPHSLWSYGYTF,TGTGCCAGCTCACCACACAGCCTATGGTCCTATGGCTACACCTTC
TRBJ1-4,TRBV7-8,.,once,CASSLLSRDSNEKLFF,TGTGCCAGCAGCTTATTGTCTCGGGACTCTAATGAAAAACTGTTTTTT
TRBJ2-1,TRBV12-5,.,.,CASGSDGTWGWGEQFF,TGTGCTAGTGGTTCCGACGGGACTTGGGGGTGGGGCGAGCAGTTCTTC
TRBJ2-7,TRBV7-8,TRBD1,.,CASSLPGQGYEQYF,TGTGCCAGCAGCCTACCGGGACAGGGGTACGAGCAGTACTTC
TRBJ1-2,TRBV7-9,TRBD1,.,CASSLASKTGGNYGYTF,TGTGCCAGCAGCTTAGCATCTAAGACAGGGGGCAACTATGGCTACACCTTC
TRBJ2-5,TRBV2,.,.,CASSEDSPYQETQYF,TGTGCCAGCAGTGAGGACAGCCCGTACCAAGAGACCCAGTACTTC
TRBJ1-2,TRBV6-1,.,.,CASSEWGTPYGYTF,TGTGCCAGCAGTGAATGGGGGACTCCCTATGGCTACACCTTC
TRBJ2-7,TRBV27,TRBD2,.,CASSLSPGLAGGPAPREQYF,TGTGCCAGCAGTCTATCTCCGGGACTAGCGGGGGGGCCGGCGCCCCGGGAGCAGTACTTC
TRBJ1-2,TRBV10-2,.,.,CASSEFKGFNYGYTF,TGCGCCAGCAGTGAGTTTAAGGGGTTCAACTATGGCTACACCTTC
TRBJ1-1,TRBV5-6,.,.,CASSSKQVSRNSEAFF,TGTGCCAGCAGCTCCAAACAGGTATCGCGGAACTCTGAAGCTTTCTTT
TRBJ2-7,TRBV5-1,.,.,CASSSNGVAYEQYF,TGCGCCAGCAGCTCCAACGGGGTCGCCTACGAGCAGTACTTC
TRBJ1-5,TRBV27,TRBD1,.,CASSFTGGNQPQHF,TGTGCCAGCAGTTTTACAGGGGGCAATCAGCCCCAGCATTTT
TRBJ2-7,TRBV29-1,.,once,CSVARVSLTYEQYF,TGCAGCGTGGCCAGGGTGAGCCTTACCTACGAGCAGTACTTC
TRBJ2-2,TRBV7-2,.,once,CASSLKGDASNTGELFF,TGTGCCAGCAGCTTGAAGGGGGACGCTTCGAACACCGGGGAGCTGTTTTTT
TRBJ2-3,TRBV9,.,few,CASSVGGHRKESGTDTQYF,TGTGCCAGCAGCGTAGGAGGACATAGAAAAGAATCGGGCACAGATACGCAGTATTTT
TRBJ1-4,TRBV4-1,TRBD1,.,CASSQVGQGEEKLFF,TGCGCCAGCAGCCAAGTGGGACAGGGGGAAGAAAAACTGTTTTTT
TRBJ2-1,TRBV29-1,.,.,CSASDGMGSYNEQFF,TGCAGCGCCAGCGACGGAATGGGTTCTTACAATGAGCAGTTCTTC
TRBJ2-7,TRBV18,.,.,CASSPPDGKSYEQYF,TGTGCCAGCTCACCCCCCGATGGCAAATCCTACGAGCAGTACTTC
TRBJ2-1,TRBV14,TRBD2,.,CASSLRPLAGEYNEQFF,TGTGCCAGCAGCTTACGACCTCTAGCGGGGGAGTACAATGAGCAGTTCTTC
TRBJ1-2,TRBV4-1,TRBD1,.,CASSQDRGQRHGYTF,TGCGCCAGCAGCCAGGACAGGGGGCAGAGGCATGGCTACACCTTC
TRBJ2-5,TRBV19,.,.,CASKDGRSAQTQYF,TGTGCCAGTAAAGACGGCAGGTCGGCACAGACCCAGTACTTC
TRBJ1-2,TRBV4-1,.,once,CASSPDQKPSPGSGYTF,TGCGCCAGCAGCCCGGATCAAAAACCCTCGCCCGGAAGCGGGTACACCTTC
TRBJ2-2,TRBV6-5,.,.,CASTRTGELFF,TGTGCCAGCACGAGGACCGGGGAGCTGTTTTTT